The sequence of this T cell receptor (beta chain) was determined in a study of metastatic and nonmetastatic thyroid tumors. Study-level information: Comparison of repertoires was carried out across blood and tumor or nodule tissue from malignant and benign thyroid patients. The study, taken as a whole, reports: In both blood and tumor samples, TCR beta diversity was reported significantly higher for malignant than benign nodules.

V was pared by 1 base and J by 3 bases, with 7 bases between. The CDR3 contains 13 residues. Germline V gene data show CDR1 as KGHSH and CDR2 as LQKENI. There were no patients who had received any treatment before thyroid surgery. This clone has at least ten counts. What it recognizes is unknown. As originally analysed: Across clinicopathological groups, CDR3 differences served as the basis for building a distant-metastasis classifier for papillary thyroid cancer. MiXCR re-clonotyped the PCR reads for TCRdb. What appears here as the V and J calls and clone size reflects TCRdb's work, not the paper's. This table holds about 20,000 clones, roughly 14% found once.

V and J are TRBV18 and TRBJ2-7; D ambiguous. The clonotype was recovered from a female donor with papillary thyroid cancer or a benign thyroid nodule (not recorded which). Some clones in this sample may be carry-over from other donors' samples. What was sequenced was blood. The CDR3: CASSPLGRYEQYF. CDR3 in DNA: TGTGCCAGCTCACCACTCGGGCGCTACGAGCAGTACTTC.